This is a list of T cell receptor beta chains from one sample in a study of cytomegalovirus exposure and HLA in healthy donors. TCRdb keeps only in-frame clones here, not all; method: immunoSEQ multiplex PCR. The sample consists of tens of thousands of clones, around 75% of them appearing once. The sequenced sample was PBMCs. These TCRs come from a woman in her thirties or forties in good health and CMV-seronegative. CDR3s include the opening cysteine and the closing phenylalanine or tryptophan. D genes are given only for firm matches. The size entry is marked missing in some rows and otherwise reads once, few, many or a size class.

V gene,J gene,D gene,clone size,CDR3 protein,CDR3 DNA
TRBV5-4,TRBJ1-1,.,.,CASSPDSNTEAFF,TGTGCCAGCAGCCCGGACAGTAACACTGAAGCTTTCTTT
TRBV7-2,TRBJ2-5,TRBD2,.,CASSLVPSGPGGGTQYF,TGTGCCAGCAGCTTAGTCCCTAGCGGGCCTGGGGGGGGGACCCAGTACTTC
TRBV4-3,TRBJ2-2,.,once,CASSQDGGDNTGELFF,TGCGCCAGCAGCCAAGATGGAGGGGATAACACCGGGGAGCTGTTTTTT
TRBV28,TRBJ1-5,TRBD1,few,CASSPRDSLNQPQHF,TGTGCCAGCAGCCCGCGGGACAGTCTCAATCAGCCCCAGCATTTT
TRBV7-7,TRBJ1-5,.,once,CASSASTGYSNQPQHF,TGTGCTAGCAGCGCCTCGACAGGCTATAGCAATCAGCCCCAGCATTTT
TRBV5-1,TRBJ1-2,.,few,CASSPGGQAIYGYTF,TGCGCCAGCAGCCCGGGAGGCCAGGCGATTTATGGCTACACCTTC
TRBV6-5,TRBJ2-1,.,few,CASSSRYTRSVFEQFF,TGTGCCAGCAGTTCACGTTATACCCGTAGTGTTTTCGAGCAGTTCTTC
TRBV2,TRBJ1-3,TRBD1,.,CASTLDRVASGNTIYF,TGTGCCAGCACCTTAGACAGGGTCGCCTCTGGAAACACCATATATTTT
TRBV7-3,TRBJ2-7,.,.,CASSLTPGGAYEQYF,TGTGCCAGCAGCTTAACACCGGGGGGCGCCTACGAGCAGTACTTC
TRBV4-2,TRBJ1-6,.,.,CASSQDRGGQGSLHF,TGTGCCAGCAGCCAAGATAGGGGGGGCCAGGGGTCCCTCCACTTT
TRBV25-1,TRBJ2-7,.,.,CASRGQGRGAYEQYF,TGTGCCAGCAGGGGACAAGGTCGTGGGGCCTACGAGCAGTACTTC
TRBV5-4,TRBJ2-5,.,.,CASSFLASPQETQYF,TGTGCCAGCAGCTTTTTGGCTAGTCCTCAAGAGACCCAGTACTTC
TRBV5-6,TRBJ1-1,.,.,CASSPTARGRRTEAFF,TGTGCCAGCAGCCCAACGGCCAGGGGTAGGAGGACTGAAGCTTTCTTT
TRBV5-1,TRBJ1-4,.,.,CASSLYGETNEKLFF,TGCGCCAGCAGCTTGTATGGAGAAACTAATGAAAAACTGTTTTTT
TRBV6-7,TRBJ2-7,.,.,CASSPGHLWEQYF,TGTGCCAGCAGTCCGGGACATTTATGGGAGCAGTACTTC
TRBV14,TRBJ2-1,TRBD2,.,CASSQVLAGGVAEQFF,TGTGCCAGCAGCCAAGTGCTAGCGGGAGGGGTAGCTGAGCAGTTCTTC
TRBV4-3,TRBJ1-4,.,.,CASSQDENRSNEKLFF,TGCGCCAGCAGCCAAGATGAAAACAGGTCGAATGAAAAACTGTTTTTT
TRBV27,TRBJ1-4,.,few,CASSLNYRGGAANEKLFF,TGTGCCAGCAGTTTAAACTATAGGGGGGGCGCAGCTAATGAAAAACTGTTTTTT
TRBV14,TRBJ2-5,TRBD1,.,CASHGQGLGQETQYF,TGTGCCAGCCACGGACAGGGATTGGGACAAGAGACCCAGTACTTC
TRBV29-1,TRBJ2-1,.,.,CSVERSSNEQFF,TGCAGCGTTGAGAGGAGTTCCAATGAGCAGTTCTTC
TRBV4-3,TRBJ2-1,TRBD2,.,CASSQGGTKYNEQFF,TGCGCCAGCAGCCAAGGAGGGACTAAGTACAATGAGCAGTTCTTC
TRBV28,TRBJ1-5,.,.,CASSYEIFRQPQHF,TGTGCCAGCAGTTACGAGATTTTTCGGCAGCCCCAGCATTTT
TRBV28,TRBJ2-7,TRBD2,.,CASNQVGGWASGRVSYEQYF,TGTGCCAGCAATCAGGTCGGGGGTTGGGCTAGCGGGAGGGTGTCCTACGAGCAGTACTTC
TRBV5-6,TRBJ1-2,TRBD1,.,CASSLEQGRKNGYTF,TGTGCCAGCAGCTTGGAACAGGGGAGGAAGAATGGCTACACCTTC
TRBV7-8,TRBJ1-5,.,once,CASNSGAGNQPQHF,TGTGCCAGCAACTCTGGGGCGGGCAATCAGCCCCAGCATTTT
TRBV4-3,TRBJ2-1,TRBD1,.,CASSQDRGQGLFF,TGCGCCAGCAGCCAAGATAGGGGACAGGGGCTGTTCTTC
TRBV4-2,TRBJ2-3,TRBD2,.,CASSQGETSGARPQYF,TGTGCCAGCAGCCAGGGGGAGACTAGCGGGGCGCGACCGCAGTATTTT
TRBV28,TRBJ2-7,TRBD2,.,CASSRASGSRYEQYF,TGTGCCAGCAGTAGGGCTAGCGGGAGCCGCTACGAGCAGTACTTC
TRBV5-4,TRBJ2-1,.,.,CASSLGGTQDYNEQFF,TGTGCCAGCAGCTTGGGAGGGACTCAAGATTACAATGAGCAGTTCTTC
TRBV25-1,TRBJ2-1,TRBD1,.,CASSEFSGGTAYNEQFF,TGTGCCAGCAGTGAATTCTCAGGGGGAACAGCTTACAATGAGCAGTTCTTC
TRBV7-2,TRBJ2-7,TRBD1,.,CASTMSGTGVYEQYF,TGTGCCAGCACCATGAGCGGGACAGGGGTCTACGAGCAGTACTTC
TRBV29-1,TRBJ2-7,TRBD2,.,CSVGAGGSYEQYF,TGCAGCGTTGGAGCGGGGGGATCCTACGAGCAGTACTTC
TRBV14,TRBJ2-6,.,.,CASRRVAGANVLTF,TGTGCCAGCAGGAGGGTTGCTGGGGCCAACGTCCTGACTTTC
TRBV2,TRBJ2-1,TRBD1,.,CASSEMETGPTDEQFF,TGTGCCAGCAGTGAAATGGAGACAGGGCCCACAGATGAGCAGTTCTTC
TRBV5-8,TRBJ1-1,.,.,CASSLNVAVNTEAFF,TGTGCCAGCAGCCTGAACGTTGCGGTGAACACTGAAGCTTTCTTT